These 27 T cell receptor beta chains came from one sample sequenced in a study of blood T cell repertoires in COVID-19 (TCRdb year 2020). Preparation of the library involved the immunoSEQ multiplex PCR assay. Imported from immuneACCESS, the table was reduced by TCRdb to in-frame sequences with V and J called. These copies leave out some clones; in studies compared against another copy, an unresolved V gene accounts for under half, and the cause of the remainder is not known. Within this sample are fewer than 400,000 clones, with around 84% of them counted one time only. In total, the top ten clones hold approximately 1.9% of the sample. The sequencing sample was made of PBMCs or T cells enriched from blood (not recorded which). Every receptor here comes from a woman under 40 who had been exposed to COVID-19.

V is TRBV10-3 and J is TRBJ2-7; D perhaps matches TRBD1 (5 bases). Germline V gene data show CDR1 as ENHRY and CDR2 as SYGVKD. The germline V and J ends were trimmed by 4 bases and 4 bases, with 11 bases remaining between them. The CDR3 is made up of 13 amino acids. CDR3 region: CAISADTVYEQYF. CDR3 bases: TGTGCCATCAGTGCGGACACCGTTTACGAGCAGTACTTC.

The rearrangement uses TRBV4-1 and TRBJ2-7, with 14 bases identical to TRBD2. Germline CDR1 MGHRA, CDR2 YSYEKL. The V gene end was trimmed by 0 bases and the J gene end by 3 bases; junction bases not matched to a gene: 7. The CDR3 loop spans 18 amino acids. The CDR3 DNA sequence: TGCGCCAGCAGCCAAGATCCCCCGGGACTAGCGGGGGACTACGAGCAGTACTTC. It codes for CASSQDPPGLAGDYEQYF.

V is TRBV5-1 and J is TRBJ2-7, with 8 positions matching TRBD1. Germline trimming cut 4 bases from V and 5 bases from J; bases unmatched to any gene: 8. Germline V lookup: CDR1 SGHRS, CDR2 YFSETQ. The CDR3 is 14 residues long. The CDR3 DNA sequence: TGCGCCAGCAGCCCGGGGACAGGCACCCACGAGCAGTACTTC. Translating gives CASSPGTGTHEQYF.

The chain has TRBV4-1 and TRBJ1-4, with 8 bases aligning to TRBD1. The CDR3 contains 16 residues. V was pared by 0 bases and J by 5 bases, with 5 bases of the junction left unmatched. CDR1 is MGHRA, CDR2 YSYEKL, per germline. The CDR3 DNA reads TGCGCCAGCAGCCAAGATATGGGGACAGGCAATGAAAAACTGTTTTTT. Translation: CASSQDMGTGNEKLFF.

This clone was found once. This chain uses TRBV7-2 with TRBJ2-3; maybe TRBD1 (6 bases). CDR1 SGHTA and CDR2 FQGNSA come from the germline V gene. The CDR3 is 15 residues long. V was cut by 5 bases and J by 3 bases, with 15 bases left in between. CDR3 DNA sequence: TGTGCCAGCAGCGTCCTGGGGGCCCAGACAGATACGCAGTATTTT. It specifies CASSVLGAQTDTQYF.

V and J are TRBV5-1 and TRBJ1-1, with 7 bases aligning to TRBD1. From germline, CDR1 is SGHRS and CDR2 YFSETQ. This CDR3 contains 15 residues. With V trimmed by 1 base and J by 1 base, 4 bases remained unmatched. The CDR3 spells CASSLTGQPNTEAFF. CDR3 in DNA: TGCGCCAGCAGCTTGACGGGACAGCCGAACACTGAAGCTTTCTTT.

This clone was recorded at least ten times. This chain connects TRBV12-5 to TRBJ2-5, with 8 positions matching TRBD1. This CDR3 is built from 16 residues. Germline-derived CDR1 and CDR2 are LGHNT and FRNRAP. V gave up 2 bases and J gave up 1 base; unmatched junction bases: 6. CDR3 nucleotides: TGTGCTAGTGGTTTGCCCCGGACAGGGAGCCAAGAGACCCAGTACTTC. This encodes CASGLPRTGSQETQYF.

V usage is TRBV6-5 and J usage is TRBJ1-5, with TRBD1 as a possible D gene (6 bases). Looked up from germline, CDR1 is MNHEY and CDR2 is SVGAGI. The ends were cut back, 8 bases at V and 8 bases at J, with 16 bases in the middle. This CDR3 contains 13 residues. CDR3 protein: CASGTGIREPQHF. Written as DNA, the CDR3 is TGTGCCAGCGGAACAGGGATTCGGGAGCCCCAGCATTTT.

This chain joins TRBV5-1 and TRBJ2-2; TRBD1 aligns across 10 bases. The CDR3 length is 16 residues. The V gene's germline CDR1 is SGHRS and CDR2 YFSETQ. V lost 0 bases to trimming and J lost 4 bases; unmatched junction nucleotides: 3. As DNA, the CDR3 is TGCGCCAGCAGCTTGGGGGACAGGGGAGGCACCGGGGAGCTGTTTTTT. Encoded protein: CASSLGDRGGTGELFF.

The rearrangement links TRBV10-3 to TRBJ2-7; a possible D gene is TRBD1 (5 bases). Trimming stripped 5 bases from V and 2 bases from J, with 13 bases between. Per the germline V gene, CDR1 is ENHRY and CDR2 is SYGVKD. The CDR3 covers 14 residues. The CDR3 reads CAISPDATAYEQYF. The DNA for the CDR3 is TGTGCCATCAGTCCCGATGCGACAGCCTACGAGCAGTACTTC.

The chain carries TRBV19 and TRBJ1-1; D is ambiguous. Trimming removed 6 bases at V and 5 bases at J, with 13 bases between. Looked up from germline, CDR1 is LNHDA and CDR2 is SQIVND (reference sequence). There are 13 residues in the CDR3. The CDR3: CASRAGPGTEAFF. The CDR3 DNA sequence: TGTGCCAGTAGGGCCGGACCGGGGACTGAAGCTTTCTTT.

The chain employs TRBV5-6 and TRBJ1-2; D remains ambiguous. The CDR3 totals 17 residues. The V end was cut by 4 bases, the J end by 4 bases, with 23 bases between. From germline, CDR1 is SGHDT and CDR2 YYEEEE. CDR3 residues: CASSPPTQTEWSYGYTF. For the CDR3, the DNA is TGTGCCAGCAGCCCACCGACTCAGACGGAATGGAGCTATGGCTACACCTTC.

The chain couples TRBV28 to TRBJ1-2; D is unclear. Germline CDR1 is MDHEN and CDR2 is SYDVKM. Trimming stripped 7 bases from V and 4 bases from J, with 13 bases between. The CDR3 is 13 amino acids. The CDR3 loop reads CASTNLGSYGYTF. For the CDR3, the DNA is TGTGCCAGCACAAACTTGGGCAGCTATGGCTACACCTTC.

About this clone itself: This same CDR3 is encoded by further DNA sequences in the sample. The V and J genes are TRBV6-5 and TRBJ2-7; 10 bases align to TRBD1. Germline CDR1 and CDR2: MNHEY and SVGAGI. With 6 bases clipped from V and 3 bases from J, the junction kept 5 bases outside the gene matches. This CDR3 region has 14 residues. CDR3 residues: CASRPGQGYYEQYF. The CDR3 DNA reads TGTGCCAGCAGGCCGGGACAGGGGTACTACGAGCAGTACTTC.

This chain uses TRBV6-5 with TRBJ1-5; tentative D call: TRBD1 (6 bases). Trimming took off 7 bases at V and 6 bases at J, with 13 bases between the two ends. Germline lookup yields CDR1 MNHEY and CDR2 SVGAGI. The CDR3 sequence is 13 residues long. CDR3 region: CASIPTGGQPQHF. CDR3 nucleotides: TGTGCCAGCATCCCGACAGGCGGTCAGCCCCAGCATTTT.

J is TRBJ1-2 and V is TRBV27; tentative D call: TRBD1 (6 bases). The germline V and J ends were trimmed by 2 bases and 8 bases, with 12 bases remaining between them. The CDR3 totals 13 residues. Germline V gene sequence: CDR1 MNHEY, CDR2 SMNVEV (reference sequence). The CDR3 region has the DNA TGTGCCAGCAGTTTAGCGGGGGGCTTGGGCTACACCTTC. It encodes CASSLAGGLGYTF.

The rearrangement joins TRBV28 to TRBJ2-7, with D unclear. This CDR3 has 13 amino acids. Germline-derived CDR1 and CDR2 are MDHEN and SYDVKM. V shed 5 bases and J shed 2 bases, with 10 bases lying between them. CDR3: CASSTMKPYEQYF. The CDR3 DNA reads TGTGCCAGCAGTACGATGAAGCCCTACGAGCAGTACTTC.

The chain couples TRBV28 to TRBJ2-7; D gene ambiguous. The CDR3 runs to 11 residues. Germline CDR1 and CDR2: MDHEN and SYDVKM. Trimming took 2 bases from V and 6 from J, leaving 5 bases between them. This CDR3 reads CASSLGSEQYF. The CDR3 DNA follows: TGTGCCAGCAGTTTAGGTAGCGAGCAGTACTTC.

V usage is TRBV30 and J usage is TRBJ2-3; no clear D. V lost 5 bases to trimming and J lost 2 bases, with 14 bases between them. Germline V CDR1 and CDR2: GTSNPN, SVGIG (reference sequence). The CDR3 sequence is 14 residues long. The CDR3 region has the DNA TGTGCCTGGGCTCGGAGTTCTATCACAGATACGCAGTATTTT. Encoded protein: CAWARSSITDTQYF.

The J gene is TRBJ1-1, the V gene TRBV4-1, with a tentative D call TRBD1 (5 bases). Per germline, CDR1 MGHRA and CDR2 YSYEKL. Trimming took off 3 bases at V and 1 base at J, with 12 bases between the two ends. This CDR3 has 15 amino acids. DNA of the CDR3: TGCGCCAGCAGCCACGGACACACTTCGAACACTGAAGCTTTCTTT. Amino acids: CASSHGHTSNTEAFF.

The chain links TRBV7-2 to TRBJ2-5; 9 positions match TRBD2. V shed 1 base and J 1 base; nucleotides not matched to a gene: 10. Germline V gives CDR1 SGHTA, CDR2 FQGNSA. The CDR3 is 18 amino acids. The CDR3 spells CASSLGVAGGYPQETQYF. Written as DNA, the CDR3 is TGTGCCAGCAGCTTAGGGGTGGCGGGGGGGTATCCCCAAGAGACCCAGTACTTC.

The chain is built from TRBV7-2 and TRBJ2-5; TRBD2 matches at 9 bases. The germline gives CDR1 SGHTA, CDR2 FQGNSA. J gave up 5 bases and V 0 bases, and 1 base lay outside the gene matches. The CDR3 contains 14 residues. CDR3 coding DNA: TGTGCCAGCAGCTTAGCGGGGACTAGCGAGACCCAGTACTTC. Translating gives CASSLAGTSETQYF.

The V gene is TRBV11-2, the J gene TRBJ1-4; the D is unclear. V gave up 0 bases and J gave up 8 bases, with 13 bases separating them. The CDR3 has 15 residues. Germline CDR1 is SGHAT and CDR2 is FQNNGV. This chain's CDR3 is CASSLDTGRWEKLFF. In nucleotides, the CDR3 is TGTGCCAGCAGCTTAGATACCGGGAGGTGGGAAAAACTGTTTTTT.

This clone appeared once. The chain employs TRBV3-1 (or the pseudogene TRBV3-2) and TRBJ2-1; 9 bases are a match to TRBD2. CDR1 is LGHDT, CDR2 YNNKEL, per germline (reference sequence). V trimming: 4 bases; J trimming: 8 bases; junction bases outside the gene matches: 6. The CDR3 is 14 amino acids. The CDR3 sequence is CASSLAGGIDEQFF. In DNA form, the CDR3 reads TGTGCCAGCAGCCTTGCGGGAGGGATCGATGAGCAGTTCTTC.

The chain is built from TRBV5-1 and TRBJ2-7; 10 bases agree with TRBD1. Trimming cost V 4 bases and J 6 bases; bases outside gene matches: 7. This CDR3 is built from 14 residues. Germline loops: CDR1 SGHRS, CDR2 YFSETQ. CDR3 sequence (DNA): TGCGCCAGCAGCGCCACCGGGACAGGGGTCGAGCAGTACTTC. It yields the protein CASSATGTGVEQYF. The full variable domain, its missing parts supplied by reference TRBV5-1 and TRBJ2-7, is KAGVTQTPRYLIKTRGQQVTLSCSPISGHRSVSWYQQTPGQGLQFLFEYFSETQRNKGNFPGRFSGRQFSNSRSEMNVSTLELGDSALYLCASSATGTGVEQYFGPGTRLTVT.

This clone was observed a single time. The rearrangement uses TRBV5-4 and TRBJ2-4; weak D call: TRBD1 (6 bases). V lost 10 bases and J lost 9, with 20 bases in between. Germline assignment: CDR1 SGHNT and CDR2 YYREEE (reference sequence). This CDR3 comprises 13 residues. Written as DNA, the CDR3 is TGTGCCTTCCAGGGGCAATCGAAGAGCATTCAGTACTTC. Residues: CAFQGQSKSIQYF.

The chain uses TRBV6-4 and TRBJ1-2; TRBD1 agrees at 9 bases. After removal of 8 bases from V and 7 bases from J, the junction contained 5 bases not matched to a gene. The CDR3 has 12 residues. The germline V gene has CDR1 MRHNA and CDR2 SNTAGT. This CDR3 is CASDRGFFGYTF. The DNA of the CDR3 is TGTGCCAGCGACAGGGGGTTTTTTGGCTACACCTTC.